Presented here are 8 T cell receptor beta chains from one specimen sequenced in a study of T cells after yellow fever vaccination. TCRdb passed the 5' RACE reads through MiXCR, listing each CDR3 protein once. The profile covers about 52,000 distinct CDR3 sequences, with 6.6% appearing a single time and approximately 24% taken by the ten largest. Sample: CD8+ T cells not binding an NS4B(214-222) dextramer, sorted from PBMCs, taken roughly 47 days after the first yellow fever vaccination. The receptors were sampled from a man aged 18 to 30 who received the YFV17D yellow fever vaccine.

This clonotype qualifies as medium-sized. V gene TRBV29-1 combines with J gene TRBJ2-7, with D uncertain. Germline values: CDR1 SQVTM, CDR2 ANQGSEA. The CDR3 covers 13 residues. Trimming cost V 1 base and J 0 bases, with 7 bases left between them. Here the CDR3 reads CSVEGGVSYEQYF. The CDR3 coding sequence is TGCAGCGTTGAAGGTGGGGTCTCCTACGAGCAGTACTTC.

There are many counts of this clonotype. This chain joins TRBV6-2 or TRBV6-3 and TRBJ2-1, with D hard to call. Germline V gene data show CDR1 as MNHEY and CDR2 as SVGEGT. This CDR3 spans 13 amino acids. V gave up 3 bases and J gave up 7 bases, with 10 bases separating them. The CDR3 loop reads CASSYGFGNEQFF. DNA for the CDR3: TGTGCCAGCAGTTATGGGTTTGGGAATGAGCAGTTCTTC.

This clonotype was observed many times. The chain employs TRBV6-2 or TRBV6-3 and TRBJ1-1; D is unclear. CDR1 is MNHEY, CDR2 SVGEGT, per germline. V was clipped by 2 bases and J by 2 bases, with 3 bases between them. The CDR3 is 12 amino acids. CDR3 sequence: CASSYRNTEAFF. As DNA, the CDR3 is TGTGCCAGCAGTTACAGAAACACTGAAGCTTTCTTT.

This clonotype was seen a few times. The J gene is TRBJ2-1, the V gene TRBV6-2 or TRBV6-3, with a possible D match to TRBD2 (5 bases). CDR3 length: 12 residues. Germline values: CDR1 MNHEY, CDR2 SVGEGT. V was pared by 10 bases and J by 6 bases, with 13 bases between. The CDR3 here is CAIDGLGNEQFF. The CDR3 region has the DNA TGTGCCATCGATGGACTTGGCAATGAGCAGTTCTTC.

This clonotype was counted ten times or more. This sequence joins TRBV12-3 or TRBV12-4 and TRBJ1-2, with D unclear. With 4 bases removed from V and 4 bases from J, the gap between germline ends came to 7 bases. The CDR3 spans 12 residues. The CDR3 here is CASSSPIYGYTF. The DNA of the CDR3 is TGTGCCAGCAGTTCCCCCATCTATGGCTACACCTTC.

About this clonotype itself: A far larger clone is only one base removed, so a read error is likely. This sequence joins TRBV5-5 and TRBJ2-7; TRBD2 might be the D (5 bases). The germline V gene has CDR1 SGHKS and CDR2 YYEKEE (reference sequence). CDR3 length: 12 amino acids. CDR3 in amino acids: CARSFGGYEQYF. CDR3 DNA: TGTGCCCGCAGCTTCGGAGGCTACGAGCAGTACTTC.

This clonotype was found many times. The genes are TRBV29-1 and TRBJ1-6, with D unclear. The CDR3 consists of 15 residues. CDR1 is SQVTM, CDR2 ANQGSEA, per germline. V lost 4 bases to trimming and J lost 6 bases, with 16 bases between them. The CDR3 loop reads CSVGGRERSNSPLHF. In nucleotides, the CDR3 is TGCAGCGTTGGAGGGAGGGAAAGAAGTAATTCACCCCTCCACTTT.

The V call is TRBV14, the J call TRBJ2-7; the match to TRBD1 covers 9 bases. V dropped 1 base and J dropped 2; count of bases not matched to a gene: 6. This CDR3 is 16 amino acids long. Germline V gene sequence: CDR1 SGHDN, CDR2 FVKESK. CDR3 sequence: CASSQAGQGPPYEQYF. Here the CDR3 DNA reads TGTGCCAGCAGCCAAGCCGGACAGGGGCCCCCCTACGAGCAGTACTTC.